Listed here are 15 T cell receptor beta chains from one sample, sequenced in a study of shared clonotypes between healthy human individuals. Method: immunoSEQ multiplex PCR; TCRdb's copy keeps in-frame clones and lacks some. The sample carries around 510,000 clones, approximately 94% recorded once. Sequencing was performed on naive CD4+ T cells sorted from blood. Subset meaning: CD45RA+ positively selected. The receptor source for this set is a woman aged 30 to 39 in good health.

The chain uses TRBV5-1 and TRBJ2-7; D is unclear. Between the trimmed V and J ends, which lost 2 bases and 2 bases, there was a span of 8 bases. Germline lookup yields CDR1 SGHRS and CDR2 YFSETQ. CDR3 length: 13 residues. CDR3: CASSFDLTYEQYF. In nucleotides, the CDR3 is TGCGCCAGCAGCTTTGACCTTACCTACGAGCAGTACTTC.

The V call is TRBV30, the J call TRBJ2-1; 11 bases agree with TRBD2. Unmatched junction bases numbered 9, after V lost 2 bases and J lost 12 bases. In germline, CDR1 is GTSNPN, CDR2 SVGIG (reference sequence). This CDR3 spans 14 amino acids. CDR3 region: CAWSLIAGGMGQFF. The CDR3 coding sequence is TGTGCCTGGAGTCTAATAGCGGGAGGGATGGGGCAGTTCTTC.

As concerns this clone: Other nucleotide sequences from this sample produce the same CDR3. The rearrangement links TRBV6-1 to TRBJ1-1, with a possible D match to TRBD1 (6 bases). The CDR3 spans 13 residues. Trimming stripped 5 bases from V and 1 base from J, with 8 bases between. Germline CDR1 MNHNS, CDR2 SASEGT. CDR3 sequence reads: CASSPTGNTEAFF. The CDR3 bases are TGTGCCAGCAGTCCGACAGGGAACACTGAAGCTTTCTTT.

V is TRBV4-1 and J is TRBJ2-7; D may be TRBD2 (6 bases). The length of the CDR3 is 16 residues. Trimming shortened V by 4 bases and J by 2 bases, and 18 bases separated the two germline ends. Germline-derived CDR1 and CDR2 are MGHRA and YSYEKL. CDR3 sequence: CASSLHYRGNPYEQYF. In DNA, the CDR3 is TGCGCCAGCAGCCTGCATTATCGGGGGAACCCCTACGAGCAGTACTTC.

The rearrangement joins TRBV28 to TRBJ1-5; no definite D call. The germline V gene has CDR1 MDHEN and CDR2 SYDVKM. This CDR3 has 11 residues. The V end lost 3 bases, the J end lost 11 bases, and 8 bases lay between the germline ends. The CDR3 region is CASSFYGAQHF. The DNA of the CDR3 is TGTGCCAGCAGTTTTTATGGAGCCCAGCATTTT.

Details on this clone: The sample contains more than one DNA sequence encoding this CDR3. The V and J genes are TRBV5-1 and TRBJ2-1, with unresolved D. The germline CDR1 and CDR2 sequences are SGHRS and YFSETQ. V was pared by 0 bases and J by 4 bases, with 8 bases between. The CDR3 runs to 14 residues. In DNA form, the CDR3 reads TGCGCCAGCAGCTTGGGAGGACCATACAATGAGCAGTTCTTC. Protein sequence: CASSLGGPYNEQFF.

The CDR3 nucleotides are TGCGCCAGCAGCTTTAGCGGGAGCGTCGCCTACAATGAGCAGTTCTTC. Protein sequence: CASSFSGSVAYNEQFF. The chain carries TRBV5-1 and TRBJ2-1; 9 nucleotides line up with TRBD2. V was clipped by 2 bases and J by 2 bases; unmatched bases: 5. Germline V gives CDR1 SGHRS, CDR2 YFSETQ. The CDR3 covers 16 residues.

The chain links TRBV5-5 to TRBJ2-7, with D unresolved. CDR1 is SGHKS and CDR2 is YYEKEE in the germline V gene (reference sequence). V was pared by 0 bases and J by 0 bases, with 10 bases between. CDR3 length: 15 residues. The CDR3 sequence: CASSLAEGTSYEQYF. In DNA form, the CDR3 reads TGTGCCAGCAGCTTGGCCGAAGGCACCTCCTACGAGCAGTACTTC.

V and J are TRBV2 and TRBJ2-7; the D gene is possibly TRBD1 (5 bases). Germline V lookup: CDR1 SNHLY, CDR2 FYNNEI. V lost 6 bases and J lost 0, with 9 bases in between. The CDR3 is made up of 13 amino acids. This chain's CDR3 is CASRATASYEQYF. DNA for the CDR3: TGTGCCAGCAGAGCGACAGCCTCCTACGAGCAGTACTTC.

The chain uses TRBV23-1 and TRBJ2-7; 8 bases are a match to TRBD1. TRBV23-1 is placed among ORFs of uncertain function. CDR3 length: 15 amino acids. The V gene end was trimmed by 0 bases and the J gene end by 4 bases; junction bases not matched to a gene: 5. CDR3 nucleotides: TGCGCCAGCAGTCAATCTGACAGGGGAGAATACGAGCAGTACTTC. As protein: CASSQSDRGEYEQYF.

V gene TRBV15 combines with J gene TRBJ1-5; D ambiguous. The length of the CDR3 is 15 residues. The germline CDR1 and CDR2 sequences are LNHNV and YYDKDF (reference sequence). Trimming removed 5 bases at V and 9 bases at J, with 20 bases between. The DNA of the CDR3 is TGTGCCACCAGCGAGGACGGGCCCCAGTTGTTGCCCCAGCATTTT. It codes for CATSEDGPQLLPQHF.

The gene calls are TRBV5-6 and TRBJ1-3; 8 bases are shared with TRBD1. The length of the CDR3 is 16 residues. From germline, CDR1 is SGHDT and CDR2 YYEEEE. V lost 2 bases, J lost 4 bases, and 8 bases stayed unmatched. The CDR3 coding sequence is TGTGCCAGCAGCTTCGGACAGGGAACGAGAGGAAACACCATATATTTT. It codes for CASSFGQGTRGNTIYF.

The rearrangement links TRBV6-5 to TRBJ1-1, with D possibly matching TRBD1 (6 bases). This CDR3 has 14 residues. Germline loops: CDR1 MNHEY, CDR2 SVGAGI. V was clipped by 2 bases and J by 5 bases, with 12 bases between them. This CDR3 is CASSYRGANTEAFF. CDR3 DNA: TGTGCCAGCAGTTACCGGGGGGCAAATACTGAAGCTTTCTTT.

The CDR3 bases are TGTGCCAGCAGACTAGCGGGAGTCCGGTCGGTCAATGAGCAGTTCTTC. Translating gives CASRLAGVRSVNEQFF. This chain joins TRBV2 and TRBJ2-1; 11 bases match TRBD2. CDR3 length: 16 residues. Germline loops: CDR1 SNHLY, CDR2 FYNNEI. Trimming cost V 6 bases and J 6 bases; bases outside gene matches: 10.

V gene TRBV19 combines with J gene TRBJ2-1; tentative D call: TRBD2 (6 bases). Germline lookup yields CDR1 LNHDA and CDR2 SQIVND (reference sequence). CDR3 size: 17 residues. The ends were cut back, 8 bases at V and 10 bases at J, with 30 bases in the middle. CDR3 sequence: CASSGRRGNRNPGEQFF. In DNA, the CDR3 is TGTGCCAGTTCCGGACGTCGGGGGAATCGTAATCCGGGGGAGCAGTTCTTC.